Listed below are T cell receptor beta chains from one sample, sequenced in a study of CD8 T cells in Susac syndrome. One entry per CDR3 protein results from TCRdb running MiXCR on the immunoSEQ multiplex PCR reads. The repertoire holds tens of thousands of distinct CDR3 sequences, approximately 96% seen once, with 0.5% to 0.8% in the top ten. Sequenced material: CD8+ T cells from PBMCs. The source is a human donor with Susac syndrome. Each CDR3 is given with its conserved first and last residue. Fields, in order: J gene, V gene, D gene, CDR3 protein. The D gene is left open where the match is weak.

TRBJ2-6 TRBV6-6 TRBD2 CASSDGGTGANVLTF
TRBJ2-4 TRBV7-2 TRBD1 CASNQAPGQGNIQYF
TRBJ1-1 TRBV6-5 - CASRAPGTEAFF
TRBJ2-7 TRBV5-4 - CASSLYRGGHEQYF
TRBJ1-5 TRBV27 - CASSFKSNQPQHF
TRBJ2-2 TRBV19 TRBD2 CASSIASGGQNTGELFF
TRBJ2-5 TRBV6-2/TRBV6-3 - CASRYGRETQYF
TRBJ2-7 TRBV7-8 - CASMQRGNYEQYF
TRBJ1-4 TRBV12-3/TRBV12-4 - CASSWGDEKLFF
TRBJ2-3 TRBV20-1 - CSARDPTDTQYF
TRBJ1-5 TRBV15 - CATSSDRYNQPQHF
TRBJ1-6 TRBV4-1 - CASSQGADSPLHF
TRBJ1-2 TRBV20-1 TRBD1 CSALTGRNYGYTF
TRBJ2-7 TRBV15 - CATSRDLSYEQYF
TRBJ1-1 TRBV30 - CAWSIPTGTEAFF
TRBJ1-1 TRBV9 - CASSVAPVREVSEAFF
TRBJ1-2 TRBV27 - CASGRQALYGYTF
TRBJ2-1 TRBV12-5 - CASGGGPNDYNEQFF
TRBJ1-6 TRBV28 TRBD1 CASSYAYSGGGSPLHF
TRBJ1-2 TRBV6-2/TRBV6-3 - CASSPTSGAHNYGYTF
TRBJ2-5 TRBV24-1 - CATSEHPAGSPETQYF
TRBJ2-2 TRBV10-3 - CAISGDQGANTGELFF
TRBJ1-2 TRBV9 TRBD1 CASSVGGGRQGGYTF
TRBJ2-3 TRBV5-6 TRBD2 CASSLTSGGITDTQYF